This T cell receptor (beta chain) was sequenced during a study of blood T cell repertoires in COVID-19. Study as a whole: PBMCs, B-cell-depleted T cells, or T cells provided the cDNA or gDNA that made up the material.

In the authors' workflow: Amplification of reference gene primers was used by the study to estimate nucleated cell counts. Sequencing was performed with immunoSEQ multiplex PCR; in TCRdb, only in-frame clones are kept and a portion is missing. V and J calls and clone size are given by that table; D and trimming were obtained from the DNA. The data show approximately 280,000 clones, with approximately 83% seen just once and roughly 2.1% held by the top ten. V gave up 1 base and J gave up 1 base; unmatched junction bases: 13. The CDR3 spans 20 residues. In germline, CDR1 is LNHDA, CDR2 SQIVND (reference sequence).

The receptor's source is a woman in her twenties or thirties who had recovered from COVID-19. Material: peripheral blood. The chain has TRBV19 and TRBJ1-1, with TRBD1 identical over 12 bases. In nucleotides, the CDR3 is TGTGCCAGTAGTATAGTTTTCGCCAGGGGGACAGGGGGCCCGAACACTGAAGCTTTCTTT. Translating gives CASSIVFARGTGGPNTEAFF.